This T cell receptor beta chain is drawn from a study of tumor-infiltrating lymphocytes in primary liver carcinoma. Germline lookup yields CDR1 MNHNS and CDR2 SASEGT. The CDR3 covers 15 residues. V was clipped by 1 base and J by 4 bases, with 13 bases between them. Priming with a constant-region primer yielded TCR beta cDNA from 400 to 550 ng total RNA. Libraries of TCR beta came from three nested multiplex PCR rounds with slightly modified ARM-PCR. The first two PCR rounds, approximately 10 cycles each, used TRBV1-TRBV30 forward primers and a C-beta reverse primer. From the multiplex PCR reads, TCRdb called clonotypes with MiXCR, one entry per CDR3 protein. There are about 200,000 distinct CDR3 sequences in the sample; less than 65% occur only once, and under 7.5% lies in the top ten. This clonotype occurred many times. Antigen: not known. Study-level results: Significantly greater top-250-clone fractions characterized tumors relative to blood (p = 0.039).

Blood RNA came from unsorted whole blood; germline DNA was also extracted. The chain has TRBV6-1 and TRBJ1-1, with D perhaps TRBD1 (6 bases). This sequence originates from a woman aged 55-75 years with primary liver carcinoma and hepatitis B virus infection. Sequenced sample: peripheral blood. CDR3: CASSEGGGPGTEAFF. The CDR3 DNA is TGTGCCAGCAGTGAAGGCGGGGGGCCGGGCACTGAAGCTTTCTTT.